This TCR beta chain was obtained from a study of blood T cell repertoires in COVID-19. For the study at large: In each case, the material was cDNA or gDNA derived from T cells, B-cell-depleted T cells, or PBMCs.

CDR1 and CDR2 (germline): SGHRS, YFSETQ. Trimming removed 4 bases at V and 5 bases at J, with 18 bases between. The CDR3 length is 15 residues. This clone was counted only a few times. The age range of participants was about 18 to 95 years, with residence in about 25 US areas. Allocation to cohorts depended on clinical history reported by the participants. Under the authors' procedure: Estimation of nucleated cell counts was performed using reference gene primer amplification. Sequenced by immunoSEQ multiplex PCR; TCRdb stores in-frame clones only, minus some. V, J and clone size reflect that table, while D and trimming were determined from the DNA. Among about 400,000 clones listed, approximately 90% were seen once.

Source material: PBMCs or T cells enriched from blood (not recorded which). V and J are TRBV5-1 and TRBJ1-1; D perhaps matches TRBD1 (6 bases). The sequence was obtained from a woman younger than 45 with acute COVID-19. This CDR3 reads CASSLLGGGLTEAFF. The CDR3 nucleotides read TGCGCCAGCAGCCTCTTAGGGGGAGGGTTGACTGAAGCTTTCTTT.